These 24 T cell receptor beta chains originate from one sample sequenced in a study of CD8 T cells in ankylosing spondylitis. One entry per CDR3 protein results from TCRdb running MiXCR on the 5' RACE reads. This sample has about 240,000 distinct CDR3 sequences, with roughly a tenth found just once. The sequencing input was blood, either unsorted or a sorted T cell fraction (not recorded which). The source is a male donor with ankylosing spondylitis or in good health (not recorded which).

This clonotype was seen repeatedly, ten times or more. An end of the junction does not agree with germline; a read error may underlie this. The chain uses TRBV7-6 and TRBJ2-3; tentatively, D is TRBD1 (6 bases). The CDR3 has 15 amino acids. Per the germline V gene, CDR1 is SGHVS and CDR2 is FNYEAQ. The CDR3 reads CASSPRGGGTDTQYF. CDR3 coding DNA: TGTGCCAGCAGCCCAAGAGGTGGGGGCACCGATACGCAGTATTTT.

This clonotype was counted ten times or more. The chain couples TRBV5-1 to TRBJ2-7; D remains unclear. CDR3 size: 12 residues. Trimming left V 0 bases short and J 6 bases short, with 7 bases between. CDR1 SGHRS and CDR2 YFSETQ come from the germline V gene. CDR3 amino acids: CASSLGVGEQYF. The DNA for the CDR3 is TGCGCCAGCAGCTTGGGGGTAGGCGAGCAGTACTTC. Using reference TRBV5-1 and TRBJ2-7 for the parts outside the CDR3, the full variable domain is KAGVTQTPRYLIKTRGQQVTLSCSPISGHRSVSWYQQTPGQGLQFLFEYFSETQRNKGNFPGRFSGRQFSNSRSEMNVSTLELGDSALYLCASSLGVGEQYFGPGTRLTVT.

The chain uses TRBV4-1 and TRBJ1-2, with D hard to call. In germline, CDR1 is MGHRA, CDR2 YSYEKL. The CDR3 length is 13 residues. V was shortened by 1 base and J by 7 bases, with 10 bases between the two germline ends. The CDR3 region is CASSQVTRVGYTF. DNA for the CDR3: TGCGCCAGCAGCCAAGTAACGAGGGTTGGCTACACCTTC.

This clonotype was counted ten times or more. The gene calls are TRBV20-1 and TRBJ2-7; D perhaps matches TRBD2 (6 bases). The CDR3 length is 15 residues. Germline CDR1 reads DFQATT; CDR2 reads SNEGSKA (reference sequence). Trimming left V 0 bases short and J 0 bases short, with 12 bases between. The CDR3, as DNA: TGCAGTGCTAGAGATTGGACGCGGGACTCCTACGAGCAGTACTTC. Its protein product is CSARDWTRDSYEQYF.

This clonotype was recorded at least ten times. This chain uses TRBV20-1 with TRBJ1-6, with 8 positions matching TRBD1. The trim removed 5 bases at V and 10 bases at J, leaving 7 bases unmatched. CDR1 is DFQATT, CDR2 SNEGSKA, per germline (reference sequence). This CDR3 comprises 13 residues. The CDR3 region is CSALDRGESPLHF. In DNA, the CDR3 is TGCAGTGCTCTCGACAGGGGAGAATCACCCCTCCACTTT.

At least ten counts were recorded for this clonotype. This chain uses TRBV12-3 or TRBV12-4 with TRBJ1-4; D is uncertain. The germline V and J ends were trimmed by 6 bases and 4 bases, with 9 bases remaining between them. CDR3 size: 13 residues. As DNA, the CDR3 is TGTGCCAGCAGCCTCGCCCTTAATGAAAAACTGTTTTTT. Translated: CASSLALNEKLFF.

This clonotype was observed a few times. The chain uses TRBV4-1 and TRBJ1-4; 9 nucleotides match TRBD1. The CDR3 totals 20 residues. The V gene's germline CDR1 is MGHRA and CDR2 YSYEKL. J lost 0 bases, V lost 3 bases, and 14 bases had no gene match. In DNA, the CDR3 is TGCGCCAGCAGCCATACTCCAATGGGACAGGGATTGACAACTAATGAAAAACTGTTTTTT. This gives the protein CASSHTPMGQGLTTNEKLFF.

This clonotype was counted a few times. This sequence joins TRBV2 and TRBJ1-2; D not resolved. Germline lookup yields CDR1 SNHLY and CDR2 FYNNEI. Between the trimmed V and J ends, which lost 6 bases and 4 bases, there was a span of 18 bases. There are 15 residues in the CDR3. This CDR3 is CASSLGPFGGYGYTF. CDR3 DNA sequence: TGTGCCAGCAGCCTCGGACCCTTTGGAGGCTATGGCTACACCTTC.

This clonotype was counted many times. The CDR3, as DNA: TGCGCCAGCAGCTTGGGGCCGGGGTCACCCCTCCACTTT. This translates into CASSLGPGSPLHF. The chain recombines TRBV5-1 with TRBJ1-6; D uncertain. Trimming took off 0 bases at V and 10 bases at J, with 8 bases between the two ends. This CDR3 comprises 13 residues. Germline V CDR1 and CDR2: SGHRS, YFSETQ.

This clonotype was observed a few times. This chain uses TRBV11-2 with TRBJ2-5; TRBD2 matches 11 bases. J was trimmed by 5 bases and V by 5 bases; bases with no gene match: 4. CDR1 SGHAT and CDR2 FQNNGV come from the germline V gene. CDR3 length: 14 residues. As DNA, the CDR3 is TGTGCCAGCAGCGTAGCGGGAGGGATGGAGACCCAGTACTTC. Protein: CASSVAGGMETQYF.

This clonotype was seen a handful of times. The CDR3 protein is CASSPPGGTLHF. The DNA for the CDR3 is TGTGCCAGCAGTCCACCTGGGGGGACCCTCCACTTT. The chain uses TRBV3-1 and TRBJ1-6, with D perhaps matching TRBD1 (5 bases). V gave up 6 bases and J gave up 14 bases, with 14 bases separating them. Germline V gene data show CDR1 as LGHDT and CDR2 as YNNKEL (reference sequence). The CDR3 contains 12 residues.

The chain employs TRBV5-1 and TRBJ2-7; D unresolved. Germline CDR1 SGHRS, CDR2 YFSETQ. CDR3 size: 12 residues. With 3 bases removed from V and 4 bases from J, the gap between germline ends came to 8 bases. The CDR3 bases are TGCGCCAGCAGCTCTAACGCTTACGAGCAGTACTTC. Translating gives CASSSNAYEQYF.

This clonotype occurred many times. The genes are TRBV5-1 and TRBJ2-3, with D perhaps TRBD1 or TRBD2 (5 bases each). The length of the CDR3 is 16 residues. Germline V gene lookup returns CDR1 SGHRS and CDR2 YFSETQ. The V end lost 3 bases, the J end lost 4 bases, and 18 bases lay between the germline ends. CDR3 in DNA: TGCGCCAGCAGCTCAGGACGGGACGGAACCTCAGATACGCAGTATTTT. The encoded protein is CASSSGRDGTSDTQYF.

This clonotype has a handful of counts. The chain recombines TRBV10-3 with TRBJ2-7; 11 bases are a match to TRBD2. The CDR3 contains 16 residues. Trimming at V came to 6 bases and at J to 2 bases, leaving 9 bases not matched to a gene. Per the germline V gene, CDR1 is ENHRY and CDR2 is SYGVKD. The CDR3 spells CAIRDPGTSGPYEQYF. CDR3 DNA: TGTGCCATCAGGGACCCCGGGACTAGCGGTCCCTACGAGCAGTACTTC.

The J gene is TRBJ2-1, the V gene TRBV7-3; the D gene is possibly TRBD2 (5 bases). Germline CDR1 is SGHTA and CDR2 is FQGTGA. The CDR3 covers 15 residues. Between the trimmed V and J ends, which lost 1 base and 5 bases, there was a span of 12 bases. The CDR3 spells CASSLSLAVNNEQFF. In DNA, the CDR3 is TGTGCCAGCAGCTTAAGTCTAGCAGTGAACAATGAGCAGTTCTTC.

This clonotype was counted a few times. This sequence joins TRBV19 and TRBJ2-4; D remains unclear. The CDR3 is 16 amino acids. The V end was cut by 0 bases, the J end by 6 bases, with 15 bases between. Germline V lookup: CDR1 LNHDA, CDR2 SQIVND (reference sequence). The CDR3 is CASSIDLLRQPNIQYF. DNA for the CDR3: TGTGCCAGTAGTATAGATCTATTGCGGCAACCAAACATTCAGTACTTC. The variable domain in full, completed from reference TRBV19 and TRBJ2-4, reads DGGITQSPKYLFRKEGQNVTLSCEQNLNHDAMYWYRQDPGQGLRLIYYSQIVNDFQKGDIAEGYSVSREKKESFPLTVTSAQKNPTAFYLCASSIDLLRQPNIQYFGAGTRLSVL.

This clonotype was recorded at least ten times. The chain uses TRBV20-1 and TRBJ2-3; possibly TRBD2 for D (6 bases). Germline CDR1 is DFQATT and CDR2 is SNEGSKA (reference sequence). The CDR3 sequence is 19 residues long. Trimming removed 1 base from V and 0 bases from J, with 23 bases in between. Written as DNA, the CDR3 is TGCAGTGCTAGAGTTCAGAGGCAGGTCGGGGACTTGAGCACAGATACGCAGTATTTT. Residues: CSARVQRQVGDLSTDTQYF.

This clonotype was detected ten times or more. This chain connects TRBV5-1 to TRBJ2-3; D is possibly TRBD1 or TRBD2 (5 bases each). V was clipped by 2 bases and J by 1 base, with 11 bases between them. Germline V lookup: CDR1 SGHRS, CDR2 YFSETQ. The length of the CDR3 is 15 residues. The CDR3 here is CASSLVGVGTDTQYF. The CDR3 DNA reads as TGCGCCAGCAGCTTAGTGGGGGTCGGCACAGATACGCAGTATTTT.

Of note for this clonotype: It may be a read error: a sequence one base away is much more abundant. The V and J genes are TRBV4-1 and TRBJ2-5; D unresolved. The CDR3 runs to 13 residues. Germline-derived CDR1 and CDR2 are MGHRA and YSYEKL. Here the CDR3 reads CVSSQVIEETQYF. CDR3 in DNA: TGCGTCAGCAGCCAAGTTATAGAAGAGACCCAGTACTTC.

This clonotype was detected only a few times. The J gene is TRBJ1-4, the V gene TRBV20-1; unclear D gene. Trimming took 0 bases from V and 13 from J, leaving 15 bases between them. This CDR3 comprises 13 residues. Looked up from germline, CDR1 is DFQATT and CDR2 is SNEGSKA (reference sequence). CDR3 amino acids: CSARDQASMALFF. CDR3 in DNA: TGCAGTGCTAGAGATCAGGCCTCAATGGCACTGTTTTTT.

At least ten counts were recorded for this clonotype. The rearrangement uses TRBV5-1 and TRBJ2-2; TRBD2 is a possible D gene (5 bases). In germline, CDR1 is SGHRS, CDR2 YFSETQ. The V end was cut by 1 base, the J end by 10 bases, with 8 bases between. The CDR3 loop spans 12 amino acids. The chain's CDR3 is CASSLIGVELFF. The CDR3 DNA follows: TGCGCCAGCAGCTTGATCGGGGTGGAGCTGTTTTTT.

The genes are TRBV6-1 and TRBJ1-2, with 11 positions matching TRBD1. Germline V lookup: CDR1 MNHNS, CDR2 SASEGT. The CDR3 length is 15 residues. V lost 10 bases and J lost 6; bases outside the gene matches: 13. The CDR3, as DNA: TGTGCCACCTATCTTGGGACAGGGGGATTTGATGGCTACACCTTC. Translation: CATYLGTGGFDGYTF.

This clonotype has a count of ten or more. The chain combines TRBV5-1 with TRBJ2-5; D might be TRBD2 (7 bases). The V end was cut by 1 base, the J end by 1 base, with 11 bases between. This CDR3 has 15 amino acids. Looked up from germline, CDR1 is SGHRS and CDR2 is YFSETQ. Here the CDR3 DNA reads TGCGCCAGCAGCTTGCGGGGGGCGTTCCAAGAGACCCAGTACTTC. It codes for CASSLRGAFQETQYF.

The V call is TRBV27, the J call TRBJ1-1; D may be TRBD1 (5 bases). This CDR3 is built from 17 residues. Per the germline V gene, CDR1 is MNHEY and CDR2 is SMNVEV (reference sequence). Trimming cost V 4 bases and J 4 bases, with 22 bases left between them. The CDR3 spells CASSSPITRGRGTEAFF. For the CDR3, the DNA is TGTGCCAGCAGTTCCCCTATTACCCGGGGAAGGGGCACTGAAGCTTTCTTT.